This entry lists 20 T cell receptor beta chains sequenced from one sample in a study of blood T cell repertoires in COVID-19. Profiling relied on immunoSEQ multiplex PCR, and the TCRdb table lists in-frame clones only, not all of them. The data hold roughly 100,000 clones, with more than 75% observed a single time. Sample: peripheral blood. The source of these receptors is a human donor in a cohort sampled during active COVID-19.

The CDR3 DNA reads as TGTGCCAGCCGGGGGAGGGCTGGGGGGAGCACAGATACGCAGTATTTT. Translated: CASRGRAGGSTDTQYF. This chain joins TRBV2 and TRBJ2-3; 7 nucleotides align to TRBD2. The trim removed 8 bases at V and 0 bases at J, leaving 11 bases unmatched. The CDR3 loop spans 16 amino acids. Germline V gives CDR1 SNHLY, CDR2 FYNNEI. The full variable domain, in which reference TRBV2 and TRBJ2-3 provide the parts outside the CDR3, is EPEVTQTPSHQVTQMGQEVILRCVPISNHLYFYWYRQILGQKVEFLVSFYNNEISEKSEIFDDQFSVERPDGSNFTLKIRSTKLEDSAMYFCASRGRAGGSTDTQYFGPGTRLTVL.

The chain's CDR3 is CASSQTPTYGYTF. The CDR3 DNA reads TGTGCCAGCAGCCAGACACCAACCTATGGCTACACCTTC. The chain recombines TRBV5-6 with TRBJ1-2; D call uncertain. Germline V gives CDR1 SGHDT, CDR2 YYEEEE. Trimming took off 4 bases at V and 4 bases at J, with 11 bases between the two ends. The CDR3 is 13 amino acids.

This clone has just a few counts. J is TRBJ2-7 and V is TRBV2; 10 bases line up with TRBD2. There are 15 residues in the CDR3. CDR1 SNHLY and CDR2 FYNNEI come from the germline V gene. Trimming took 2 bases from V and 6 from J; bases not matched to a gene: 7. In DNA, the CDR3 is TGTGCCAGCAGTGAATCCCTAGCGGGAGTTGGCGAGCAGTACTTC. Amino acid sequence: CASSESLAGVGEQYF.

The DNA of the CDR3 is TGTGCCAGCAGCGACGGGGGGCAGCCCCAGCATTTT. Translation gives CASSDGGQPQHF. The V call is TRBV7-9, the J call TRBJ1-5; weak D call: TRBD1 (5 bases). From germline, CDR1 is SEHNR and CDR2 FQNEAQ (reference sequence). Trimming shortened V by 5 bases and J by 7 bases, and 9 bases separated the two germline ends. The CDR3 length is 12 residues.

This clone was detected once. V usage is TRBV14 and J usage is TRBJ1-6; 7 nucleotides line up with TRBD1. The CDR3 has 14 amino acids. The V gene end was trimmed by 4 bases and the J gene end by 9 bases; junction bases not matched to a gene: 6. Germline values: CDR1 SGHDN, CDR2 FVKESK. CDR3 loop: CASSLRQGVSPLHF. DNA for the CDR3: TGTGCCAGCAGCCTAAGGCAGGGGGTTTCACCCCTCCACTTT.

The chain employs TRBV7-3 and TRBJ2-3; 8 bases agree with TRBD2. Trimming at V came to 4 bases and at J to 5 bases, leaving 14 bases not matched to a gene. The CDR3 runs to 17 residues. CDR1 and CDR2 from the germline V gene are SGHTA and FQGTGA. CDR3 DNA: TGTGCCAGCAGCTCCGAGGGACTAGGGGGAGGATTAGATACGCAGTATTTT. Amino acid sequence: CASSSEGLGGGLDTQYF.

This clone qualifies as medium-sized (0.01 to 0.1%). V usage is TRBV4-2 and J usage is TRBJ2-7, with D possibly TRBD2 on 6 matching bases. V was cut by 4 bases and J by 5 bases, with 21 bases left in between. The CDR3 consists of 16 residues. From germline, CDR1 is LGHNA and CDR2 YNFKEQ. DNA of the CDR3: TGTGCCAGCAGCCCCGAACCGGGACTCGAAGGCAACGAGCAGTACTTC. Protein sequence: CASSPEPGLEGNEQYF.

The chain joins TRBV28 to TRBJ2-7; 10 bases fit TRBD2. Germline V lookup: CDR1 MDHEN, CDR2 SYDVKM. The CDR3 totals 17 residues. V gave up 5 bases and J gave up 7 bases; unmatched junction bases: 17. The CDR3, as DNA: TGTGCCAGCAGTCCCTGGGAGGGGCTAGCGGGAGTAAATGAGCAGTACTTC. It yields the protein CASSPWEGLAGVNEQYF.

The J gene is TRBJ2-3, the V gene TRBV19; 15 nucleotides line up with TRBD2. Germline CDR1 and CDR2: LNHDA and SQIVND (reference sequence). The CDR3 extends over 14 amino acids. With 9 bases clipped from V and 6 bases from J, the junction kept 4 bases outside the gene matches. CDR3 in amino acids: CASGLAGGHDTQYF. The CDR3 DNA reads TGTGCCAGCGGACTAGCGGGGGGGCACGATACGCAGTATTTT.

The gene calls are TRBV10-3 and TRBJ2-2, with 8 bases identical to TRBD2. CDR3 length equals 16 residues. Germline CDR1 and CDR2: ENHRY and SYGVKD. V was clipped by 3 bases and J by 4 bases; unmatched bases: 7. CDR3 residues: CAISDSSGSFTGELFF. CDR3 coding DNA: TGTGCCATCAGTGATTCTAGCGGGTCGTTCACCGGGGAGCTGTTTTTT.

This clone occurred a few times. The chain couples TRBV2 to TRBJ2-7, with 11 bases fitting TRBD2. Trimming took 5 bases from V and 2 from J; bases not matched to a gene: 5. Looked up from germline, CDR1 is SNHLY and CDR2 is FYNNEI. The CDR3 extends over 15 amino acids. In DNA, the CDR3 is TGTGCCAGCAGTTTCGGACTAGCGGGTACCTACGAGCAGTACTTC. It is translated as CASSFGLAGTYEQYF.

CDR3 sequence reads: CASSLRAVREAGNTIYF. CDR3 nucleotide sequence: TGTGCCAGCAGCCTCAGAGCGGTGCGAGAAGCTGGAAACACCATATATTTT. V and J are TRBV4-2 and TRBJ1-3; D unclear. V lost 4 bases to trimming and J lost 2 bases, with 18 bases between them. The CDR3 extends over 17 amino acids. Germline V lookup: CDR1 LGHNA, CDR2 YNFKEQ.

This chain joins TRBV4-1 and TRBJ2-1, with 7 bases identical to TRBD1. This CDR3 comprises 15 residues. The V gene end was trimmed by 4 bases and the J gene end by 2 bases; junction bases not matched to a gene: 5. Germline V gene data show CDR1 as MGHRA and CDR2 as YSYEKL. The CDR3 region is CASSLRDSPYNEQFF. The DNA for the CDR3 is TGCGCCAGCAGCCTCCGGGACAGCCCCTACAATGAGCAGTTCTTC.

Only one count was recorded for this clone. The CDR3 bases are TGTGCCAGCAGCCTATGGACTAGCGACACAGATACGCAGTATTTT. Translated, it gives CASSLWTSDTDTQYF. The chain carries TRBV13 and TRBJ2-3, with 9 bases lining up with TRBD2. Trimming took 5 bases from V and 2 from J; bases not matched to a gene: 5. Germline V gene lookup returns CDR1 PRHDT and CDR2 FYEKMQ (reference sequence). The CDR3 contains 15 residues.

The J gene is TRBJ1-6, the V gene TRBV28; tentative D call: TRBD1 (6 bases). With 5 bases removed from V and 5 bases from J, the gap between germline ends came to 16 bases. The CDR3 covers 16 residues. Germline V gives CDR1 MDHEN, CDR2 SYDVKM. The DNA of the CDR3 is TGTGCCAGCAGTGGGAGCGTTTGGACAGATAATTCACCCCTCCACTTT. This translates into CASSGSVWTDNSPLHF.

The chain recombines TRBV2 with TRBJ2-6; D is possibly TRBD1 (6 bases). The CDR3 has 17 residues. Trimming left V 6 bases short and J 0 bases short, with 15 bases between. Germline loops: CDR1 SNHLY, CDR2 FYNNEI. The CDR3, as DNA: TGTGCCAGCAGAGGACAGTCCCGGAGCTCTGGGGCCAACGTCCTGACTTTC. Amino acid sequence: CASRGQSRSSGANVLTF.

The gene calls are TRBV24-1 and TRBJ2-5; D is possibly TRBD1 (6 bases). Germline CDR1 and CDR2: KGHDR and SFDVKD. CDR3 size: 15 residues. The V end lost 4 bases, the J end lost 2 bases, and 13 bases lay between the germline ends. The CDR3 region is CATSDLTGLQETQYF. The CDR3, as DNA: TGTGCCACCAGTGACCTCACAGGGTTGCAAGAGACCCAGTACTTC.

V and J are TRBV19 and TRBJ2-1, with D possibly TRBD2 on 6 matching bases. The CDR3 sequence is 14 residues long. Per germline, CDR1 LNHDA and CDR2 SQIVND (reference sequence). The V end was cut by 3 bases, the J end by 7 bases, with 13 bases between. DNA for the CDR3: TGTGCCAGTAGTATGGGACTTGGTGATAATGAGCAGTTCTTC. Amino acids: CASSMGLGDNEQFF.

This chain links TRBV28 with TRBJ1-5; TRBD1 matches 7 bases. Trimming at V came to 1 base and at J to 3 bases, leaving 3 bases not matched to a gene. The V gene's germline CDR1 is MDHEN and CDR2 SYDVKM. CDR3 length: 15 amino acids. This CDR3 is CASSLFTGDNQPQHF. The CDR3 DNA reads TGTGCCAGCAGTTTATTTACAGGGGACAATCAGCCCCAGCATTTT. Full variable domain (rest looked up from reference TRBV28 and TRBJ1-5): DVKVTQSSRYLVKRTGEKVFLECVQDMDHENMFWYRQDPGLGLRLIYFSYDVKMKEKGDIPEGYSVSREKKERFSLILESASTNQTSMYLCASSLFTGDNQPQHFGDGTRLSIL.

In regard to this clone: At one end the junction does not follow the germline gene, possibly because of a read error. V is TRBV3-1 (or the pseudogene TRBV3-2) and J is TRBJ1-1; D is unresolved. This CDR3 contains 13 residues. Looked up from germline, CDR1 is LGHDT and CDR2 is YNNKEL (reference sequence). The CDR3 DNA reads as TGTGCCAGCAGTCAAGTTCTTTCCCCGGAAGCTTTCTTT. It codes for CASSQVLSPEAFF.